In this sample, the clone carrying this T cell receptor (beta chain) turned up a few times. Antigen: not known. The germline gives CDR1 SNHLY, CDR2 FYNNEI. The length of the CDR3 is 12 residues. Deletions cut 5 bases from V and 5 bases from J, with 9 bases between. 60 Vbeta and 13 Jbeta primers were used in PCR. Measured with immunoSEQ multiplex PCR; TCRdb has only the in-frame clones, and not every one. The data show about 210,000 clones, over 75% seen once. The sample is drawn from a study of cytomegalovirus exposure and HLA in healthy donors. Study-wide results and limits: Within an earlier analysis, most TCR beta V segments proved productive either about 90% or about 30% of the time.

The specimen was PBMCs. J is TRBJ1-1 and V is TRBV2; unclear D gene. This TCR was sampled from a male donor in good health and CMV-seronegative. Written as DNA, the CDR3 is TGTGCCAGCAGTCTGCGGGTTACTGAAGCTTTCTTT. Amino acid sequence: CASSLRVTEAFF.